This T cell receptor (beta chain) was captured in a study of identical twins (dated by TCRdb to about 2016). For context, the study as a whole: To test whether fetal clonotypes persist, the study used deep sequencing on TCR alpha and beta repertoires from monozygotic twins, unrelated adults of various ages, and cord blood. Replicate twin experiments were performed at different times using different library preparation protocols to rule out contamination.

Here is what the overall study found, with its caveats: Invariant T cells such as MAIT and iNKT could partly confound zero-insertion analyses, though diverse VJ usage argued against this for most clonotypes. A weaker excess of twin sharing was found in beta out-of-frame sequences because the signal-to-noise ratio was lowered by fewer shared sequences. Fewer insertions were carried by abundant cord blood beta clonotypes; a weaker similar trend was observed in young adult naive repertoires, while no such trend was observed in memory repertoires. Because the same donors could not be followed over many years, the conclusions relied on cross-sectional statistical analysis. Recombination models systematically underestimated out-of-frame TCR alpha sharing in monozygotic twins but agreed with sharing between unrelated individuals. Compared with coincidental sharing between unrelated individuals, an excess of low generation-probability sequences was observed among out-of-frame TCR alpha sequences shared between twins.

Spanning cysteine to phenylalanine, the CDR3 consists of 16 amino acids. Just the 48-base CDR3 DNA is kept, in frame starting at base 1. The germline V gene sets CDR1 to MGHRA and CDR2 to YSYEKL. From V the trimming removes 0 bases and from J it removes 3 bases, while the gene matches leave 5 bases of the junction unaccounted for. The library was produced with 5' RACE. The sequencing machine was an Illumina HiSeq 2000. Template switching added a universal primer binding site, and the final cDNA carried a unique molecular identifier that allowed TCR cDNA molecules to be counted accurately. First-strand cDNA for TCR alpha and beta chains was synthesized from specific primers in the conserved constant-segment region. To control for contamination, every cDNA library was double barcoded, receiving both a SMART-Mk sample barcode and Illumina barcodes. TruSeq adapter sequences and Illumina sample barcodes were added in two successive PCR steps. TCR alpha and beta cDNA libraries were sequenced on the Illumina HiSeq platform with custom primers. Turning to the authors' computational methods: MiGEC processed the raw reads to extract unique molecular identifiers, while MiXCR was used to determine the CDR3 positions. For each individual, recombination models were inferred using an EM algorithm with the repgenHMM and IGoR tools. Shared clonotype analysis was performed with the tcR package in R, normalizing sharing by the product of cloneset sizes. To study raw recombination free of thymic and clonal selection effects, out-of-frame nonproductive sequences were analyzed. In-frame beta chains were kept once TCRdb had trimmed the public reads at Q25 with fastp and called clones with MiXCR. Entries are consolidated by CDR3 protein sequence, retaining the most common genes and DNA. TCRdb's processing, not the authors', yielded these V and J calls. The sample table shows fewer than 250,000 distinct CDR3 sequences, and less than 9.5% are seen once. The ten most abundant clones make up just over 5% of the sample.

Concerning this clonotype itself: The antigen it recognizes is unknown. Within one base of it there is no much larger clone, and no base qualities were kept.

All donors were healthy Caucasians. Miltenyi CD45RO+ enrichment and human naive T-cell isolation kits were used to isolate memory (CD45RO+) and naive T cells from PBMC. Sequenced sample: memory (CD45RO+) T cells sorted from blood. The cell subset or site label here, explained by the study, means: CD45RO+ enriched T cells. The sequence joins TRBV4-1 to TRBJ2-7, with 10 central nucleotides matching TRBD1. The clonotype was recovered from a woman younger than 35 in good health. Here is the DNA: TGCGCCAGCAGCCAAGACCGGGACAGGGGTCGCTACGAGCAGTACTTC. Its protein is CASSQDRDRGRYEQYF.